This entry is about one TCR beta chain. Antigen specificity is unknown. This sample is part of a study of shared clonotypes between healthy human individuals. Study findings and constraints: Limitation of the genetic and exposure-history diversity represented came from the few donors.

The protocol was immunoSEQ multiplex PCR, while the TCRdb copy is restricted to in-frame clones and leaves out a portion. The sample shows approximately 2.4 million clones, 95% of them seen only once. Germline V CDR1 and CDR2: SQVTM, ANQGSEA. Trimming cost V 0 bases and J 1 base, with 9 bases left between them. The CDR3 consists of 15 residues. The sequenced sample consisted of naive CD4+ T cells sorted from blood. Subset meaning: CD45RA+ positively selected. This chain uses TRBV29-1 with TRBJ1-4; tentatively, D is TRBD1 (5 bases). The TCR was taken from a man between 18 and 29 years old in good health. The CDR3 DNA reads TGCAGCGTTGAAGATGGGGGAAAAACTAATGAAAAACTGTTTTTT. Translated, it gives CSVEDGGKTNEKLFF.